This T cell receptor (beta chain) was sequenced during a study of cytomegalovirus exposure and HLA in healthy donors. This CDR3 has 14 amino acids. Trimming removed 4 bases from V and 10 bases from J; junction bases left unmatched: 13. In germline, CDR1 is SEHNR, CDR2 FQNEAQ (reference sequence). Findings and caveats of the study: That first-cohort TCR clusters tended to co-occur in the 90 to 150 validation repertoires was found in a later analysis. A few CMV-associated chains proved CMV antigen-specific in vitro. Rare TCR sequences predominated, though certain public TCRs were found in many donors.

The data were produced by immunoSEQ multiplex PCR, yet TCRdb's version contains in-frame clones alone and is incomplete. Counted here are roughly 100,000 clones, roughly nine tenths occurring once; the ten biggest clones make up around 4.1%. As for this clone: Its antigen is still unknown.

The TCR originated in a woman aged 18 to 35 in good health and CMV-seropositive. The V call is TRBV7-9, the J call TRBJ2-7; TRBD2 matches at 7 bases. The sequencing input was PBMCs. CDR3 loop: CASSSHWGRASQYF. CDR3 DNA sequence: TGTGCCAGCAGCTCGCATTGGGGGAGGGCCTCCCAGTACTTC.